This T cell receptor beta chain was documented in a study of blood T cell repertoires in COVID-19. Overall study context: The United States, Italy and Spain were the sources of the acute and convalescent COVID-19 samples. Nucleic acid was either cDNA or gDNA, and it came from T cells, B-cell-depleted T cells, or PBMCs.

Germline-derived CDR1 and CDR2 are SGHTA and FQGTGA. This CDR3 region has 16 residues. The ends were cut back, 2 bases at V and 0 bases at J, with 10 bases in the middle. This clone was counted only a few times. Per the original data handling: Reference gene primer amplification gave nucleated cell count estimates. Assay used: immunoSEQ multiplex PCR; TCRdb lists only in-frame clones, some missing. The DNA was the basis for D and trimming; V, J and clone size are from that table. The data show roughly 210,000 clones, about 87% seen once. The TCR comes from a man aged 65-85 years with acute or convalescent COVID-19. Sequenced material: peripheral blood. J is TRBJ2-2 and V is TRBV7-3, with D unclear. The CDR3 sequence: CASSLFGGSNTGELFF. CDR3 coding DNA: TGTGCCAGCAGCTTATTCGGCGGTTCGAACACCGGGGAGCTGTTTTTT.